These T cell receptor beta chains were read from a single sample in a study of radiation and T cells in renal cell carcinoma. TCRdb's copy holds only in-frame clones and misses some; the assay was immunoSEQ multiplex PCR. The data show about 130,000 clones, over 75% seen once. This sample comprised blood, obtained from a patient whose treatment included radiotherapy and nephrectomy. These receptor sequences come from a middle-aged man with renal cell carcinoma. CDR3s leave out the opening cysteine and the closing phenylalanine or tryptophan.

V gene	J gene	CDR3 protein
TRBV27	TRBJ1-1	ASSLRLGVMNTEAF
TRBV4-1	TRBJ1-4	ASSHWGGWEKLF
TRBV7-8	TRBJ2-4	ASSLRASGGALAKNIQY
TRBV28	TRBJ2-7	ASSTTGRPSYEQY
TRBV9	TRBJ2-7	ASSVAGQGAPYEQY
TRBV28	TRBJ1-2	ASSTTGTGNYGYT
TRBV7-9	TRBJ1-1	ASSLAGGHRPEAF
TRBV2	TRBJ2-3	ASGLGGGQGDTQY
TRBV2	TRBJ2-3	ASTEGTGGSSDTQY
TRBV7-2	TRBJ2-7	ASSPRRPRTGKQY
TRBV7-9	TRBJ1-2	ASSLKALG
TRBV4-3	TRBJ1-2	ASSQDPTIYRGYT
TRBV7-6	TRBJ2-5	ASSRGTSGYQETQY
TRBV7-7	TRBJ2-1	ASSYGTGQYNEQF
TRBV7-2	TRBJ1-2	ASSLMTGGGEGYT
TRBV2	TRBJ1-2	ASSGEGYYGYT
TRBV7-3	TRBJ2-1	ASSSQGARYNEQF
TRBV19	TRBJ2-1	ASSMSAGGLGEQF
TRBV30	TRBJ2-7	AWSGGGYEQY
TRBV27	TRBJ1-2	ASGFLTGPANYGYT
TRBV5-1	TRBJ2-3	ASSLDSEHTQY
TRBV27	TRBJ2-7	ASSRRPGQGYEQY